This TCR beta chain was documented in a study of OX40 agonist ivuxolimab in advanced cancers. Profiled with immunoSEQ multiplex PCR; TCRdb holds only in-frame clones, not every one. The table shows tens of thousands of clones, with 84% occurring only once. Germline V lookup: CDR1 SGHNT, CDR2 YYREEE (reference sequence). The CDR3 loop spans 17 amino acids. Trimming cost V 0 bases and J 4 bases; bases outside gene matches: 7. The chain has TRBV5-4 and TRBJ2-7; 13 bases are a match to TRBD2. This sequence originates from an adult with an advanced solid tumor such as melanoma, head and neck, liver or kidney cancer. Sequencing was performed on CD4+ or CD8+ T cells sorted from blood, taken in a trial of the OX40 agonist ivuxolimab. Here the CDR3 DNA reads TGTGCCAGCAGCTTGGGTCTCGGACTAGCGGGAGTATACGAGCAGTACTTC. Protein sequence: CASSLGLGLAGVYEQYF. Combining the CDR3 with reference TRBV5-4 and TRBJ2-7 gives the whole variable domain ETGVTQSPTHLIKTRGQQVTLRCSSQSGHNTVSWYQQALGQGPQFIFQYYREEENGRGNFPPRFSGLQFPNYSSELNVNALELDDSALYLCASSLGLGLAGVYEQYFGPGTRLTVT.